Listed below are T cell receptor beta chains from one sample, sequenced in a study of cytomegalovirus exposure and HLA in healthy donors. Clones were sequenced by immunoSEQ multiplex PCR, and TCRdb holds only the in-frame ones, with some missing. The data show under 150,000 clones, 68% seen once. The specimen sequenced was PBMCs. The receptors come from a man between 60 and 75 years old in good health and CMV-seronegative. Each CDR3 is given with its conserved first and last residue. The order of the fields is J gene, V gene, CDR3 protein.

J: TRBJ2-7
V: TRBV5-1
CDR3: CASSLLGTGTYEQYF

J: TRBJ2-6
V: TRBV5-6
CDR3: CASSWRGSGANVLTF

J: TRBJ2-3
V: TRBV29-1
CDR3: CSAEGPPIMDTQYF

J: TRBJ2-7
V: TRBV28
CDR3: CASRAFGLPEQYF

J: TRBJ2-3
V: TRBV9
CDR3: CARVRTGYTDTQYF

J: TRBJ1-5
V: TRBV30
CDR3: CAWAAGGDHQPQHF

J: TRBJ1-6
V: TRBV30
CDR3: CAWSTGSNSPLHF

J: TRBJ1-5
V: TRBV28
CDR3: CASRGQGGSNQPQHF

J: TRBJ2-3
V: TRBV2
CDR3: CASRGTSTDTQYF

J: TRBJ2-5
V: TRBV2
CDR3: CASSVEGGETQYF

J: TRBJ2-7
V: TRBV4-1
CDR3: CASSQTRPLTSGTTYEQYF